This TCR beta chain derives from a study of beta chain features in type 1 diabetes. Expressed TCRB transcripts got sequenced, as all isolated RNA was reverse transcribed. Some clones are missing from TCRdb's copy, which holds only in-frame ones; the method was immunoSEQ multiplex PCR. There are 620,000 or so clones in the sample; around a sixth occur only once, and about 0.097% lies in the top ten. Germline V gene data show CDR1 as SGHRS and CDR2 as YFSETQ. V lost 4 bases to trimming and J lost 0 bases; unmatched junction nucleotides: 1. The CDR3 contains 14 residues. In this sample, this clone turned up a few times.

The sample taken for sequencing was naive CD4+ T cells from blood. This sequence joins TRBV5-1 and TRBJ2-3; the match to TRBD1 covers 8 bases. The sequence was collected from a man aged 18 to 29 in good health. DNA of the CDR3: TGCGCCAGCAGCGGGACAGGTAGCACAGATACGCAGTATTTT. Translated: CASSGTGSTDTQYF.